Below, 18 T cell receptor beta chains from the same sample are listed, as sequenced in a study of shared clonotypes between healthy human individuals. Terminally differentiated effector memory CD45RA+ cells were excluded by CCR7 positive selection of CD45RO-negative cells. Sequencing was performed with immunoSEQ multiplex PCR; in TCRdb, only in-frame clones are kept and a portion is missing. In the table there are millions of clones, approximately 94% of which are singletons. The sequenced sample was naive CD8+ T cells from PBMCs. The receptors come from a man between 18 and 29 years old in good health. Some clones in this sample may be carry-over from other donors' samples.

Regarding this clone: Other DNA sequences in the same sample also yield this CDR3. The chain combines TRBV28 with TRBJ2-7, with 9 bases matching TRBD1. V was pared by 6 bases and J by 2 bases, with 5 bases of the junction left unmatched. The CDR3 runs to 14 residues. Germline values: CDR1 MDHEN, CDR2 SYDVKM. The CDR3 loop reads CASSPGQGPYEQYF. CDR3 bases: TGTGCCAGCAGCCCGGGACAGGGTCCCTACGAGCAGTACTTC.

This CDR3 is CASSLVWDPAGDTQYF. The CDR3 DNA is TGTGCCAGCAGCTTAGTGTGGGACCCGGCGGGAGATACGCAGTATTTT. The rearrangement uses TRBV7-2 and TRBJ2-3; either TRBD1 or TRBD2 may supply D (5 bases each). V was trimmed by 1 base and J by 5 bases, leaving 16 bases between them. This CDR3 spans 16 amino acids. CDR1 SGHTA and CDR2 FQGNSA come from the germline V gene.

This sequence joins TRBV29-1 and TRBJ1-1; unclear D gene. Per germline, CDR1 SQVTM and CDR2 ANQGSEA. CDR3 length: 13 amino acids. V was trimmed by 5 bases and J by 5 bases, leaving 15 bases between them. The CDR3 sequence: CSVPDTSGTEAFF. The CDR3 coding sequence is TGCAGCGTTCCCGACACTTCGGGTACTGAAGCTTTCTTT.

The chain joins TRBV28 to TRBJ2-7, with D possibly matching TRBD1 (5 bases). This CDR3 is built from 14 residues. The V end was cut by 3 bases, the J end by 3 bases, with 12 bases between. In germline, CDR1 is MDHEN, CDR2 SYDVKM. CDR3 region: CASSFAQGSYEQYF. The CDR3, as DNA: TGTGCCAGCAGTTTCGCGCAGGGCAGCTACGAGCAGTACTTC.

The chain recombines TRBV7-9 with TRBJ1-4; weak D call: TRBD1 (5 bases). Germline-derived CDR1 and CDR2 are SEHNR and FQNEAQ (reference sequence). The CDR3 extends over 14 amino acids. Trimming cost V 5 bases and J 4 bases, with 11 bases left between them. The CDR3, as DNA: TGTGCCAGCAGCCGGGGACTGATTAATGAAAAACTGTTTTTT. Translated: CASSRGLINEKLFF.

With respect to this clone: The junction does not match germline at one end; this may be a read error. This rearrangement joins TRBV7-2 to TRBJ2-7, with 7 bases aligning to TRBD2. This CDR3 spans 12 amino acids. Germline CDR1 and CDR2: SGHTA and FQGNSA. As DNA, the CDR3 is TGTGCCAGCAGCCCAGTGGGGGGGTTTAGTTCCTTC. This codes for CASSPVGGFSSF.

Comments on this clone: The sample holds other DNA sequences that translate to the same CDR3. The chain has TRBV6-6 and TRBJ2-7; tentative D call: TRBD1 (5 bases). The CDR3 sequence is 13 residues long. Trimming cost V 6 bases and J 1 base, with 10 bases left between them. CDR1 and CDR2 from the germline V gene are MNHNY and SVGAGI (reference sequence). The chain's CDR3 is CASSPGISYEQYF. For the CDR3, the DNA is TGTGCCAGCAGCCCAGGGATATCCTACGAGCAGTACTTC.

This chain connects TRBV7-9 to TRBJ2-7; 7 bases fit TRBD2. This CDR3 has 16 residues. Germline assignment: CDR1 SEHNR and CDR2 FQNEAQ (reference sequence). Germline trimming cut 5 bases from V and 0 bases from J; bases unmatched to any gene: 10. The chain's CDR3 is CASSHAPSGNSYEQYF. As DNA, the CDR3 is TGTGCCAGCAGCCACGCCCCAAGCGGGAACTCCTACGAGCAGTACTTC.

This rearrangement joins TRBV14 to TRBJ1-3; no firm D call. Trimming shortened V by 4 bases and J by 1 base, and 14 bases separated the two germline ends. The CDR3 spans 16 residues. CDR1 is SGHDN, CDR2 FVKESK, per germline. The CDR3 region is CASSREPAPSGNTIYF. The CDR3, as DNA: TGTGCCAGCAGCCGAGAACCAGCCCCGTCTGGAAACACCATATATTTT.

The gene calls are TRBV4-1 and TRBJ1-5; D ambiguous. CDR3 length: 14 residues. Germline loops: CDR1 MGHRA, CDR2 YSYEKL. Trimming took 5 bases from V and 2 from J, leaving 10 bases between them. The CDR3 sequence is CASSVGSGNQPQHF. CDR3 DNA sequence: TGCGCCAGCAGCGTTGGAAGTGGCAATCAGCCCCAGCATTTT.

This chain uses TRBV28 with TRBJ2-3, with a tentative D call TRBD2 (5 bases). The germline V gene encodes CDR1 MDHEN and CDR2 SYDVKM. V was clipped by 3 bases and J by 6 bases, with 22 bases between them. The CDR3 is 17 residues long. The chain's CDR3 is CASSFFRGEGLSDTQYF. DNA for the CDR3: TGTGCCAGCAGTTTCTTCCGGGGAGAGGGTCTGTCGGATACGCAGTATTTT.

The rearrangement uses TRBV5-8 and TRBJ1-2; the D gene is possibly TRBD1 (5 bases). V lost 4 bases to trimming and J lost 3 bases, with 16 bases between them. This CDR3 region has 15 residues. Germline V gene data show CDR1 as SGHTS and CDR2 as YDEGEE. CDR3 sequence: CASSPVQAPHYGYTF. As DNA, the CDR3 is TGTGCCAGCAGCCCTGTACAGGCTCCACACTATGGCTACACCTTC. Full variable domain (missing parts from reference TRBV5-8 and TRBJ1-2): EAGVTQSPTHLIKTRGQQATLRCSPISGHTSVYWYQQALGLGLQFLLWYDEGEERNRGNFPPRFSGRQFPNYSSELNVNALELEDSALYLCASSPVQAPHYGYTFGSGTRLTVV.

The chain uses TRBV19 and TRBJ1-5, with D possibly matching TRBD1 (6 bases). The CDR3 is made up of 17 amino acids. Per the germline V gene, CDR1 is LNHDA and CDR2 is SQIVND (reference sequence). Trimming stripped 1 base from V and 2 bases from J, with 15 bases between. The CDR3 reads CASSIVWGGEGNQPQHF. The CDR3 region has the DNA TGTGCCAGTAGTATAGTGTGGGGGGGCGAGGGCAATCAGCCCCAGCATTTT.

The CDR3 loop reads CASSLQFGPASGNTIYF. The CDR3, as DNA: TGTGCCAGCAGTTTACAATTTGGCCCAGCCTCTGGAAACACCATATATTTT. The chain couples TRBV28 to TRBJ1-3; D unresolved. The CDR3 contains 17 residues. The germline CDR1 and CDR2 sequences are MDHEN and SYDVKM. Trimming cost V 2 bases and J 0 bases, with 14 bases left between them.

The V gene is TRBV7-9, the J gene TRBJ2-1, with a possible D match to TRBD2 (6 bases). Looked up from germline, CDR1 is SEHNR and CDR2 is FQNEAQ (reference sequence). V lost 2 bases and J 4 bases, leaving 18 bases between the germline ends. CDR3 length equals 17 residues. This CDR3 reads CASSLTDRLRGYNEQFF. CDR3 DNA sequence: TGTGCCAGCAGCTTAACGGATCGACTACGGGGGTACAATGAGCAGTTCTTC. Supplemented by reference TRBV7-9 and TRBJ2-1, the full variable domain reads DTGVSQNPRHKITKRGQNVTFRCDPISEHNRLYWYRQTLGQGPEFLTYFQNEAQLEKSRLLSDRFSAERPKGSFSTLEIQRTEQGDSAMYLCASSLTDRLRGYNEQFFGPGTRLTVL.

The gene calls are TRBV7-2 and TRBJ2-3, with D tentatively TRBD2 (6 bases). The CDR3 is 16 amino acids. The ends were cut back, 1 base at V and 6 bases at J, with 17 bases in the middle. Germline V gives CDR1 SGHTA, CDR2 FQGNSA. The CDR3 DNA reads TGTGCCAGCAGCTTAGTCCCGGAGGGCCTGGCGGATACGCAGTATTTT. Amino acid sequence: CASSLVPEGLADTQYF.

The CDR3 spells CASSVTGTGVDYEQYF. The CDR3 region has the DNA TGTGCCAGCAGTGTCACCGGGACAGGGGTGGACTACGAGCAGTACTTC. The rearrangement joins TRBV2 to TRBJ2-7; 10 nucleotides match TRBD1. The CDR3 has 16 residues. The J segment lost 3 bases and the V segment lost 4 bases, leaving 9 bases of the junction unmatched. CDR1 SNHLY and CDR2 FYNNEI come from the germline V gene.

This chain connects TRBV5-1 to TRBJ2-1; TRBD2 matches at 8 bases. This CDR3 comprises 16 residues. CDR1 and CDR2 from the germline V gene are SGHRS and YFSETQ. The trim removed 0 bases at V and 5 bases at J, leaving 7 bases unmatched. The CDR3 spells CASSLAEGLADNEQFF. The CDR3 DNA is TGCGCCAGCAGCTTGGCCGAAGGACTAGCCGACAATGAGCAGTTCTTC.